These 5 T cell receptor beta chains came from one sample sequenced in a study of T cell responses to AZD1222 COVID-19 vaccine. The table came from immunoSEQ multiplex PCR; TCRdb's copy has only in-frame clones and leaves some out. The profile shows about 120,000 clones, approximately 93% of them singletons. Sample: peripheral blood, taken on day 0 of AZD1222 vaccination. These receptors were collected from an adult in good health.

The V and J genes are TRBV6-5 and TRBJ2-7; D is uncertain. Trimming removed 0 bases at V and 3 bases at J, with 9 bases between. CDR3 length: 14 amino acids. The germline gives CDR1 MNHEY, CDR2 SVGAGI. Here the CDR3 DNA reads TGTGCCAGCAGTTACTCCCAAAGTCTCTACGAGCAGTACTTC. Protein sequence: CASSYSQSLYEQYF.

DNA for the CDR3: TGCAGCGTTGAGGACAATCTACCCACAGATACGCAGTATTTT. As protein: CSVEDNLPTDTQYF. The rearrangement links TRBV29-1 to TRBJ2-3; maybe TRBD1 (5 bases). Germline CDR1 reads SQVTM; CDR2 reads ANQGSEA. The CDR3 length is 14 residues. Between the trimmed V and J ends, which lost 3 bases and 2 bases, there was a span of 12 bases.

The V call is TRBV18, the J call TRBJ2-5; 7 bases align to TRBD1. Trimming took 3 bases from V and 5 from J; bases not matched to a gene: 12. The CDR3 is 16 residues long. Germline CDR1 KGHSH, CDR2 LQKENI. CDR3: CASSPPRGGRRETQYF. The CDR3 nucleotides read TGTGCCAGCTCACCCCCTCGAGGGGGCCGGAGGGAGACCCAGTACTTC.

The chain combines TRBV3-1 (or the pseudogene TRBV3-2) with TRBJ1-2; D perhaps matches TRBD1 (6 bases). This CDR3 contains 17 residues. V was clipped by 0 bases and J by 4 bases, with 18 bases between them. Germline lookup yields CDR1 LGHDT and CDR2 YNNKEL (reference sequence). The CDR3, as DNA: TGTGCCAGCAGCCAAGAACAATGGTACAGGGTAGGCTATGGCTACACCTTC. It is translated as CASSQEQWYRVGYGYTF.

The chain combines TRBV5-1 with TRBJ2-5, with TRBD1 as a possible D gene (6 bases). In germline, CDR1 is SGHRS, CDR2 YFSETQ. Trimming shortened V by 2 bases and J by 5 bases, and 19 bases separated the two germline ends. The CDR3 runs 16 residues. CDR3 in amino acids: CASSFTFPRGGETQYF. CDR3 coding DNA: TGCGCCAGCAGCTTCACTTTTCCCAGGGGTGGCGAGACCCAGTACTTC.